This T cell receptor (beta chain) was recorded in a study of cytotoxic CD8 clonotypes in ibrutinib-treated CLL. The CDR3 runs 13 residues. CDR1 GTSNPN and CDR2 SVGIG come from the germline V gene (reference sequence). V lost 2 bases and J lost 3, with 7 bases in between. Repertoires were generated with immunoSEQ multiplex PCR, while TCRdb's copy carries only in-frame clones and drops some. The sample includes 150,000 to 250,000 clones, approximately 68% of them seen just once. Sequenced material: PBMCs, taken after 24 months of ibrutinib treatment. The clonotype comes from a human donor with chronic lymphocytic leukemia. The chain uses TRBV30 and TRBJ2-2; D gene ambiguous. CDR3 DNA sequence: TGTGCCTGGAGTTCCCAGGACACCGGGGAGCTGTTTTTT. The encoded protein is CAWSSQDTGELFF.